This T cell receptor beta chain is from a study of technical replicates of blood from several donors. V shed 4 bases, J shed 5 bases, and the junction held 11 bases outside the gene matches. The germline V gene encodes CDR1 LGHNA and CDR2 YNFKEQ. The CDR3 totals 18 residues. Only in-frame clones appear in the TCRdb table, and some are missing; sequencing was by immunoSEQ multiplex PCR. The sample carries 65,000 to 90,000 clones, 86% recorded once. The TCR was taken from a human donor in good health. Some clones in this sample may be carry-over from other donors' samples. The rearrangement joins TRBV4-2 to TRBJ2-1; 13 nucleotides line up with TRBD2. Sequencing was done on a sample of PBMCs. In DNA, the CDR3 is TGTGCCAGCAGCCGGGGGACTAGCGGGGCTTTGAGTGACAATGAGCAGTTCTTC. As protein: CASSRGTSGALSDNEQFF.